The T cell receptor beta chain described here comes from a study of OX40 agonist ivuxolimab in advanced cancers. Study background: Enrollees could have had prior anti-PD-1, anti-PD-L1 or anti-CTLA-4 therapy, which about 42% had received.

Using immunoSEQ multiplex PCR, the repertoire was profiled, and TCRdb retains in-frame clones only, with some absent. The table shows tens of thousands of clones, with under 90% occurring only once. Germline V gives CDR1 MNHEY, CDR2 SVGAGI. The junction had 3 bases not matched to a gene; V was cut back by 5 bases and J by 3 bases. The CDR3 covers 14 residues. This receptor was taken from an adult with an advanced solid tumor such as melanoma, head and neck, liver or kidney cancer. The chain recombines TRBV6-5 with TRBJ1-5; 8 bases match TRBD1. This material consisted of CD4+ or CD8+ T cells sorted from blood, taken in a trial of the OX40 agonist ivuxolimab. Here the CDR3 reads CASSPGGHNQPQHF. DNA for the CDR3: TGTGCCAGCAGTCCAGGGGGCCACAATCAGCCCCAGCATTTT.